This TCR beta chain was obtained from a study of blood T cell repertoires in COVID-19. Profiled with immunoSEQ multiplex PCR; TCRdb holds only in-frame clones, not every one. The sample lists 140,000 to 150,000 clones, roughly 88% occurring once. This TCR came from a man aged 70-80 years with acute or convalescent COVID-19. The sample comprised peripheral blood.

CDR3 bases: TGTGCCAGCAGCCTACAGAGATATAATTCACCCCTCCACTTT. It is translated as CASSLQRYNSPLHF. The chain has TRBV7-2 and TRBJ1-6; D remains ambiguous. From germline, CDR1 is SGHTA and CDR2 FQGNSA. V was clipped by 5 bases and J by 4 bases, with 9 bases between them. This CDR3 region has 14 residues.